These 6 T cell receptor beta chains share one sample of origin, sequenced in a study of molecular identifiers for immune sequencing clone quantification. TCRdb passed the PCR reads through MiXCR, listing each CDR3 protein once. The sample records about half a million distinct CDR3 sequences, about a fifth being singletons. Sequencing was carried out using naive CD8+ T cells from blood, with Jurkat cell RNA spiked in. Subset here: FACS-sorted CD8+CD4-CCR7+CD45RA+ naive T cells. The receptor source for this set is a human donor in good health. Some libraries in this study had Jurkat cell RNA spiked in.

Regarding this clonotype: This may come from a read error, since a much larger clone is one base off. The CDR3 DNA sequence: TGTGCCAGCAGCTTAAACAGAGGGATGAGCACTGAAGCTTTCTTT. This codes for CASSLNRGMSTEAFF. The chain recombines TRBV7-2 with TRBJ1-1; the D is unclear. This CDR3 region has 15 residues. CDR1 is SGHTA, CDR2 FQGNSA, per germline. Trimming shortened V by 2 bases and J by 4 bases, and 14 bases separated the two germline ends.

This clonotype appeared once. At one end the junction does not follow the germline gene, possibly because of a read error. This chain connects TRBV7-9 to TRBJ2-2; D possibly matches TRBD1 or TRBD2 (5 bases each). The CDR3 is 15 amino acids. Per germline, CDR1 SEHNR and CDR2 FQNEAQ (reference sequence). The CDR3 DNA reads TGTGCCAGCAGCTTAAGACAGCCGGACACCGGGGCGCTGTTTTTT. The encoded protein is CASSLRQPDTGALFF. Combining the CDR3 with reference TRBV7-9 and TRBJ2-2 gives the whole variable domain DTGVSQNPRHKITKRGQNVTFRCDPISEHNRLYWYRQTLGQGPEFLTYFQNEAQLEKSRLLSDRFSAERPKGSFSTLEIQRTEQGDSAMYLCASSLRQPDTGALFFGEGSRLTVL.

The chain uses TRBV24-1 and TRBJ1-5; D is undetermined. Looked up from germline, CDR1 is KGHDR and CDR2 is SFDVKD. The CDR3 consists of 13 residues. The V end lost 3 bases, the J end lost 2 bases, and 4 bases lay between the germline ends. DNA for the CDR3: TGTGCCACCAGTGATAGTGGCAATCAGCCCCAGCATTTT. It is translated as CATSDSGNQPQHF.

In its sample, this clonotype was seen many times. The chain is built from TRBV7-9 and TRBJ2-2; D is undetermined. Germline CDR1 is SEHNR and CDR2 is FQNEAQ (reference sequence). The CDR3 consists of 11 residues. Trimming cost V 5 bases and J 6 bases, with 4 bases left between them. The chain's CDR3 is CASSTAGELFF. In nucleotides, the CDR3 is TGTGCCAGCAGCACGGCCGGGGAGCTGTTTTTT.

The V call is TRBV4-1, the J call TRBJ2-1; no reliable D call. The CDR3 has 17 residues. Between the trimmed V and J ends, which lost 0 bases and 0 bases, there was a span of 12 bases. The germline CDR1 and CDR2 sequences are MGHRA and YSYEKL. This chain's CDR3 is CASSQEMSESSYNEQFF. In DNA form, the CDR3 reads TGCGCCAGCAGCCAAGAAATGTCAGAGAGCTCCTACAATGAGCAGTTCTTC.

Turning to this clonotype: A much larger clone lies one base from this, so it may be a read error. The CDR3 protein is CSARARSNQPQHF. CDR3 in DNA: TGCAGTGCGAGGGCCCGTAGCAATCAGCCCCAGCATTTT. The chain has TRBV20-1 and TRBJ1-5; D is uncertain. Germline V CDR1 and CDR2: DFQATT, SNEGSKA (reference sequence). The length of the CDR3 is 13 residues. With 6 bases removed from V and 0 bases from J, the gap between germline ends came to 9 bases.